A selection of T cell receptor beta chains follows, all from one sample in a study of blood T cell repertoires in COVID-19. Profiling relied on immunoSEQ multiplex PCR, and the TCRdb table lists in-frame clones only, not all of them. Of 300,000 to 400,000 clones detected, 85% to 90% appear once; the ten largest clones hold roughly 6%. The specimen sequenced was peripheral blood. The receptors stem from a woman aged 50 to 60 with COVID-19, enrolled during active disease. Both conserved end residues are part of each CDR3. D genes are given only for firm matches. Only part of the rows carry a size: once, few, many, or a class if the clone is expanded.

once	TRBV30	TRBJ1-2	-	CAWRRGMENGYTF	TGTGCCTGGAGAAGGGGGATGGAGAATGGCTACACCTTC
-	TRBV11-3	TRBJ2-7	TRBD2	CASSWTSGTYEQYF	TGTGCCAGCAGCTGGACTAGCGGGACCTACGAGCAGTACTTC
-	TRBV30	TRBJ2-3	-	CAWSVHTDTQYF	TGTGCCTGGAGTGTACACACAGATACGCAGTATTTT
-	TRBV19	TRBJ1-5	TRBD1	CASSLIRDSRQPQHF	TGTGCCAGTAGTTTGATACGGGACAGCCGACAGCCCCAGCATTTT
few	TRBV18	TRBJ1-4	-	CASSRGGATNEKLFF	TGTGCCAGCTCACGAGGGGGGGCTACTAATGAAAAACTGTTTTTT
-	TRBV23-1	TRBJ2-3	-	CASSQCGEWGPSTDTQYF	TGCGCCAGCAGTCAATGCGGAGAATGGGGCCCTTCCACAGATACGCAGTATTTT
-	TRBV5-4	TRBJ2-4	-	CASSTPGSLAKNIQYF	TGTGCCAGCAGCACCCCAGGGTCTCTAGCCAAAAACATTCAGTACTTC
once	TRBV5-8	TRBJ2-1	TRBD2	CASSWGGTSGIREQFF	TGTGCCAGCAGCTGGGGGGGGACTAGCGGGATACGAGAGCAGTTCTTC
few	TRBV7-3	TRBJ2-1	TRBD2	CASSEGLLAGGPSEQFF	TGTGCCAGCAGCGAAGGCCTTCTAGCGGGAGGGCCGTCGGAGCAGTTCTTC
-	TRBV7-9	TRBJ1-4	TRBD1	CASSLVGGAEKLFF	TGTGCCAGCAGCTTAGTAGGGGGCGCTGAAAAACTGTTTTTT
-	TRBV5-1	TRBJ2-7	-	CASSLGREALGEQYF	TGCGCCAGCAGCTTGGGGAGGGAGGCGCTAGGCGAGCAGTACTTC
-	TRBV24-1	TRBJ2-1	TRBD2	CATSDRPGGGFNEQFF	TGTGCCACCAGTGACCGTCCCGGGGGGGGATTCAATGAGCAGTTCTTC
-	TRBV29-1	TRBJ2-1	-	CSVVGEPYNEQFF	TGCAGCGTTGTTGGGGAGCCCTACAATGAGCAGTTCTTC
few	TRBV5-1	TRBJ2-1	-	CASSPLQNNEQFF	TGCGCCAGCAGCCCCTTACAGAACAATGAGCAGTTCTTC
-	TRBV19	TRBJ2-7	TRBD1	CASSSPGTGGKEQYF	TGTGCCAGTAGTTCTCCCGGGACAGGGGGCAAGGAGCAGTACTTC
-	TRBV25-1	TRBJ2-5	TRBD2	CASSSRLAGETQYF	TGTGCCAGCAGTTCAAGACTAGCGGGTGAGACCCAGTACTTC
-	TRBV7-9	TRBJ1-2	-	CASTLRGANYGYTF	TGTGCCAGCACCCTGCGGGGTGCTAACTATGGCTACACCTTC
-	TRBV9	TRBJ2-1	TRBD2	CASSVGWGLGNNEQFF	TGTGCCAGCAGCGTAGGATGGGGACTAGGCAACAATGAGCAGTTCTTC
once	TRBV29-1	TRBJ2-6	-	CSVLLPGRANVLTF	TGCAGCGTTCTTCTTCCGGGAAGGGCCAACGTCCTGACTTTC
-	TRBV6-2/TRBV6-3	TRBJ2-3	-	CASSFNGITDTQYF	TGTGCCAGCAGTTTTAACGGGATCACAGATACGCAGTATTTT
-	TRBV11-2	TRBJ1-2	TRBD1	CASSPGTGLNYGYTF	TGTGCCAGCAGCCCGGGGACAGGCCTTAACTATGGCTACACCTTC
-	TRBV7-6	TRBJ1-5	TRBD1	CASSLEQGNQPQHF	TGTGCCAGCAGCTTAGAACAGGGGAATCAGCCCCAGCATTTT
-	TRBV9	TRBJ2-3	-	CASSVRGSRGSGTDTQYF	TGTGCCAGCAGCGTGAGAGGGTCGAGGGGGTCGGGCACAGATACGCAGTATTTT
-	TRBV6-5	TRBJ2-1	TRBD2	CASSYAGGGHNEQFF	TGTGCCAGCAGTTACGCGGGAGGGGGTCACAATGAGCAGTTCTTC
-	TRBV7-9	TRBJ1-1	-	CASSGIQGEAFF	TGTGCCAGCAGCGGAATACAGGGTGAAGCTTTCTTT
-	TRBV10-1	TRBJ2-7	TRBD2	CASSGTGTSRYEQYF	TGCGCCAGCAGTGGGACCGGGACTAGTCGGTACGAGCAGTACTTC
-	TRBV30	TRBJ2-5	-	CAWSGGAERGRYQYF	TGTGCCTGGAGTGGAGGGGCTGAGAGGGGGAGATACCAGTACTTC
once	TRBV6-5	TRBJ1-6	TRBD1	CASRVGQENSPLHF	TGTGCCAGCAGGGTGGGACAGGAGAATTCACCCCTCCACTTT
-	TRBV18	TRBJ2-7	TRBD2	CASSPGLGYEQYF	TGTGCCAGCTCACCGGGACTAGGCTACGAGCAGTACTTC